A selection of T cell receptor beta chains follows, all from one sample in a study of Ad26.COV2.S vaccination and SARS-CoV-2 variants. The assay was immunoSEQ multiplex PCR, and TCRdb's table has in-frame clones only and misses some. The sample lists hundreds of thousands of clones; roughly 87% were seen once. The material sequenced was peripheral blood, taken in a trial of Ad26.COV2.S vaccine versus placebo. These receptor sequences come from a person aged 18-60 years who received the Ad26.COV2.S COVID-19 vaccine or a placebo. The CDR3 runs from the conserved cysteine through the conserved F or W. The D gene is left open where the match is weak.

TRBJ2-1,TRBV15,TRBD2,CATSRAGLAGEDEQFF
TRBJ1-2,TRBV5-5,NA,CASSPGDLNYGYTF
TRBJ2-1,TRBV11-2,NA,CASSLDRYNEQFF
TRBJ2-7,TRBV28,NA,CASSLRTSSYEQYF
TRBJ1-4,TRBV4-3,NA,CASSYLAGAANEKLFF
TRBJ2-2,TRBV28,NA,CASSFSSRTGELFF
TRBJ2-7,TRBV5-1,NA,CASSRGPGQDEQYF
TRBJ2-7,TRBV5-1,TRBD1,CASSLDTGQGYEQYF
TRBJ2-7,TRBV5-1,NA,CASSPGLDSYSYEQYF
TRBJ1-4,TRBV19,NA,CASSIETGDQKLFF
TRBJ2-1,TRBV24-1,TRBD2,CATSDPTSGRGEQFF
TRBJ1-5,TRBV2,NA,CASTPRFNQPQHF
TRBJ1-4,TRBV12-3/TRBV12-4,NA,CASRRGLSEKLFF
TRBJ2-7,TRBV27,TRBD1,CASSLLDRAYEQYF
TRBJ2-3,TRBV11-2,TRBD1,CASSLGTGGSTDTQYF
TRBJ2-1,TRBV30,TRBD1,CAWTPDRGGYNEQFF
TRBJ1-2,TRBV5-1,NA,CASSLTGHYYYGYTF
TRBJ1-6,TRBV3-1/TRBV3-2,NA,CASSQFSPGSPLHF
TRBJ2-3,TRBV7-3,NA,CASGISWVDTQYF
TRBJ2-2,TRBV6-6,NA,CVSSYPQGSDTGELFF
TRBJ2-5,TRBV28,TRBD2,CASKPAGGPGETQYF
TRBJ1-5,TRBV6-2/TRBV6-3,NA,CASSYSKGRGNQPQHF
TRBJ1-1,TRBV5-8,NA,CASSLRFGKGNTEAFF
TRBJ2-2,TRBV12-3/TRBV12-4,NA,CASSPRGAGELFF
TRBJ2-1,TRBV20-1,NA,CSASRVGSYNEQFF